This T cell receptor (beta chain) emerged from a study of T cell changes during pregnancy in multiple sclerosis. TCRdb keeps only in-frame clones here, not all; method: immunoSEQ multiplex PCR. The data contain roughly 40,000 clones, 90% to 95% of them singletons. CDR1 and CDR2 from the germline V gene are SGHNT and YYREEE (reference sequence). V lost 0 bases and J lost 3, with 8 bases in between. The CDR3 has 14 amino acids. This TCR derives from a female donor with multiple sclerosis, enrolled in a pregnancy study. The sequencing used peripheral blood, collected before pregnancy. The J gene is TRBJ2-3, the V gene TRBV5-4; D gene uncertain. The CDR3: CASSLDLVTDTQYF. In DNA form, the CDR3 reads TGTGCCAGCAGCTTGGATCTAGTAACAGATACGCAGTATTTT.